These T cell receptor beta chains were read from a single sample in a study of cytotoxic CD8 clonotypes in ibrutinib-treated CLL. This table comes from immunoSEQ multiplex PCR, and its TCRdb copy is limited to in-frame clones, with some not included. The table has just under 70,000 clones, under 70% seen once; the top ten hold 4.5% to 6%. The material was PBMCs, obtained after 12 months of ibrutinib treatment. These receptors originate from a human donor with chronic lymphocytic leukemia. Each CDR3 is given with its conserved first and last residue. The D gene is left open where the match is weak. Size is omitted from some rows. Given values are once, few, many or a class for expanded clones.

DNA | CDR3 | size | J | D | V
TGTGCCAGCACTTCCGACAGGGGCCCTAATGAAAAACTGTTTTTT | CASTSDRGPNEKLFF | once | TRBJ1-4 | TRBD1 | TRBV6-5
TGTGCCAGCCGGACCAGCGGGAGTAATGAAAAACTGTTTTTT | CASRTSGSNEKLFF | medium-sized | TRBJ1-4 | - | TRBV6-5
TGTGCCAGCAGCCCTGTAGGGAGGGGGCGAGGCTACACCTTC | CASSPVGRGRGYTF | - | TRBJ1-2 | TRBD1 | TRBV5-4
TGTGCCAGCAGCTTCGACAGGGCTGAGTACTATGGCTACACCTTC | CASSFDRAEYYGYTF | few | TRBJ1-2 | TRBD1 | TRBV14
TGCGCCAGCAGATTTAAAAGTAGCACAGATACGCAGTATTTT | CASRFKSSTDTQYF | - | TRBJ2-3 | - | TRBV5-1
TGTGCCAGCAGCTTAGCAGGGGGCTCTAATGAAAAACTGTTTTTT | CASSLAGGSNEKLFF | - | TRBJ1-4 | TRBD1 | TRBV7-6
TGTGCCAGTAGTCTAGACAGGAACACTGAAGCTTTCTTT | CASSLDRNTEAFF | - | TRBJ1-1 | - | TRBV19
TGTGCCAGCAGCCAAGTGCGCAGTAATGAGCAGTTCTTC | CASSQVRSNEQFF | - | TRBJ2-1 | - | TRBV4-2
TGTGCCAGCAGCTTAGATGTGAATCCCCAGCATTTT | CASSLDVNPQHF | - | TRBJ1-5 | - | TRBV7-9
TGTGCCAGCAGCGCGAGGACAGGGGGCTCCGGGGAGCTGTTTTTT | CASSARTGGSGELFF | few | TRBJ2-2 | TRBD1 | TRBV9
TGTGCCAGCAGCTTGGGCCGGCGTGTGGAGGGCTATGGCTACACCTTC | CASSLGRRVEGYGYTF | once | TRBJ1-2 | - | TRBV5-4
TGTGCCAGCAGTTCCCCACTCTCCTACAATGAGCAGTTCTTC | CASSSPLSYNEQFF | - | TRBJ2-1 | - | TRBV6-9
TGTGCCAGCAGTGAACTCAGGGGACCAACGGAGACCCAGTACTTC | CASSELRGPTETQYF | few | TRBJ2-5 | - | TRBV6-1
TGTGCCAGCACCACCCCCGGGACAGGGCGATACGAGCAGTACTTC | CASTTPGTGRYEQYF | - | TRBJ2-7 | TRBD1 | TRBV6-6
TGTGCCACACAGGGGGCCGACACAGATACGCAGTATTTT | CATQGADTDTQYF | - | TRBJ2-3 | TRBD1 | TRBV10-3
TGTGCCTGGAGTGTTTGGGGACAGGGAAGTGGAAACACCATATATTTT | CAWSVWGQGSGNTIYF | - | TRBJ1-3 | TRBD1 | TRBV30
TGTGCCAGCAGCCCCAACCGACAAAGACAAGAGACCCAGTACTTC | CASSPNRQRQETQYF | - | TRBJ2-5 | - | TRBV7-6